Each of the 9 T cell receptor beta chains below was sequenced from the same sample in a study of OX40 agonist ivuxolimab in advanced cancers. TCRdb keeps only in-frame clones here, not all; method: immunoSEQ multiplex PCR. The sample records under 80,000 clones, about 87% being singletons. This material consisted of CD4+ or CD8+ T cells sorted from blood, taken in a trial of the OX40 agonist ivuxolimab. These receptors were collected from an adult with an advanced solid tumor such as melanoma, head and neck, liver or kidney cancer.

This clone was detected once. The chain carries TRBV18 and TRBJ2-2; the D is unclear. CDR3 length: 14 amino acids. Per germline, CDR1 KGHSH and CDR2 LQKENI. V was shortened by 3 bases and J by 8 bases, with 13 bases between the two germline ends. The CDR3 DNA is TGTGCCAGCTCACCGCCTCAACCATCAGGGGAGCTGTTTTTT. Translating it yields CASSPPQPSGELFF.

The chain joins TRBV4-1 to TRBJ1-5, with D tentatively TRBD1 (5 bases). V shed 3 bases and J shed 5 bases, with 17 bases lying between them. Germline V gene sequence: CDR1 MGHRA, CDR2 YSYEKL. The length of the CDR3 is 16 residues. This CDR3 reads CASSQDGDEGHQPQHF. The CDR3 DNA follows: TGCGCCAGCAGCCAGGACGGGGACGAGGGACATCAGCCCCAGCATTTT.

The chain uses TRBV7-9 and TRBJ2-5; D may correspond to TRBD1 or TRBD2 (5 bases each). Germline-derived CDR1 and CDR2 are SEHNR and FQNEAQ (reference sequence). V lost 5 bases and J 1 base, leaving 11 bases between the germline ends. This CDR3 contains 14 residues. The CDR3 region has the DNA TGTGCCAGCAGCCAGGGTGGGGGCCAAGAGACCCAGTACTTC. This translates into CASSQGGGQETQYF. Filled out from reference TRBV7-9 and TRBJ2-5, the complete variable domain reads DTGVSQNPRHKITKRGQNVTFRCDPISEHNRLYWYRQTLGQGPEFLTYFQNEAQLEKSRLLSDRFSAERPKGSFSTLEIQRTEQGDSAMYLCASSQGGGQETQYFGPGTRLLVL.

The rearrangement links TRBV6-5 to TRBJ2-1; the match to TRBD1 covers 9 bases. The length of the CDR3 is 14 residues. Germline lookup yields CDR1 MNHEY and CDR2 SVGAGI. V trimming: 5 bases; J trimming: 4 bases; junction bases outside the gene matches: 3. CDR3 sequence reads: CASSDDRGYNEQFF. CDR3 nucleotides: TGTGCCAGCAGTGACGACAGGGGGTACAATGAGCAGTTCTTC.

The chain is built from TRBV12-5 and TRBJ2-3, with TRBD1 identical over 7 bases. CDR1 is LGHNT, CDR2 FRNRAP, per germline. The CDR3 is 15 amino acids. The trim removed 4 bases at V and 0 bases at J, leaving 4 bases unmatched. CDR3: CASGSQGVSTDTQYF. The CDR3 DNA sequence: TGTGCTAGTGGTTCCCAGGGGGTGAGCACAGATACGCAGTATTTT.

V and J are TRBV4-2 and TRBJ2-7, with TRBD1 matching over 9 bases. J gave up 3 bases and V 4 bases, and 4 bases lay outside the gene matches. The CDR3 loop spans 14 amino acids. Germline loops: CDR1 LGHNA, CDR2 YNFKEQ. This chain's CDR3 is CASSPGQGGYEQYF. The CDR3, as DNA: TGTGCCAGCAGCCCGGGACAGGGAGGCTACGAGCAGTACTTC.

The chain uses TRBV4-1 and TRBJ2-1; 12 bases align to TRBD2. With 4 bases clipped from V and 0 bases from J, the junction kept 10 bases outside the gene matches. CDR1 and CDR2 (germline): MGHRA, YSYEKL. This CDR3 is built from 19 residues. CDR3 DNA: TGCGCCAGCAGCCCCGGGACTAGCGGGTCCCAAAGCTCCTACAATGAGCAGTTCTTC. This gives the protein CASSPGTSGSQSSYNEQFF.

This clone was recorded once. The chain joins TRBV6-1 to TRBJ2-5; D might be TRBD1 (5 bases). This CDR3 comprises 12 residues. CDR1 MNHNS and CDR2 SASEGT come from the germline V gene. The V end lost 5 bases, the J end lost 2 bases, and 6 bases lay between the germline ends. The CDR3 loop is CASSRQQETQYF. The CDR3 nucleotides are TGTGCCAGCAGTAGACAGCAAGAGACCCAGTACTTC.

This chain links TRBV10-3 with TRBJ2-1; 7 nucleotides line up with TRBD2. V shed 7 bases, J shed 7 bases, and the junction held 10 bases outside the gene matches. The CDR3 has 14 amino acids. CDR1 ENHRY and CDR2 SYGVKD come from the germline V gene. Here the CDR3 reads CAIKAGEGRNEQFF. CDR3 DNA: TGTGCCATCAAGGCGGGAGAGGGGAGGAATGAGCAGTTCTTC.